Shown below are 31 T cell receptor beta chains from a single sample sequenced in a study of OX40 agonist ivuxolimab in advanced cancers. Measured with immunoSEQ multiplex PCR; TCRdb has only the in-frame clones, and not every one. Seen here are some 99,000 clones, roughly 94% observed once, and the top ten hold less than 0.2%. The sample was CD4+ or CD8+ T cells sorted from blood, taken in a trial of the OX40 agonist ivuxolimab. The receptors stem from an adult with an advanced solid tumor such as melanoma, head and neck, liver or kidney cancer.

Here the CDR3 reads CASSQELVTGSYEQYF. Here the CDR3 DNA reads TGTGCCAGCAGCCAAGAACTTGTAACAGGCTCCTACGAGCAGTACTTC. This rearrangement joins TRBV4-2 to TRBJ2-7; TRBD1 might be the D (5 bases). Trimming left V 0 bases short and J 0 bases short, with 12 bases between. The CDR3 covers 16 residues. Germline V gene sequence: CDR1 LGHNA, CDR2 YNFKEQ.

This clone was detected only a few times. This chain uses TRBV19 with TRBJ1-6; 7 bases agree with TRBD1. Germline CDR1 and CDR2: LNHDA and SQIVND (reference sequence). V was pared by 3 bases and J by 6 bases, with 2 bases of the junction left unmatched. This CDR3 is built from 14 residues. For the CDR3, the DNA is TGTGCCAGTAGTATCGGGACAGTTAATTCACCCCTCCACTTT. This sequence encodes CASSIGTVNSPLHF.

This chain uses TRBV25-1 with TRBJ1-3; D is ambiguous. CDR1 MGHDK and CDR2 SYGVNS come from the germline V gene. V was cut by 6 bases and J by 3 bases, with 12 bases left in between. CDR3 length equals 14 residues. CDR3 bases: TGTGCCAGCAGCAGGACGGAAGGTGGAAACACCATATATTTT. As protein: CASSRTEGGNTIYF.

This clone was counted once. The rearrangement uses TRBV9 and TRBJ1-2; TRBD1 agrees at 9 bases. This CDR3 contains 14 residues. Losses at the gene ends were 2 bases for V and 4 bases for J; bases not matched to a gene: 3. Germline CDR1 is SGDLS and CDR2 is YYNGEE. The CDR3 sequence is CASSVGQGTYGYTF. CDR3 nucleotide sequence: TGTGCCAGCAGCGTGGGACAGGGCACCTATGGCTACACCTTC.

This sequence joins TRBV9 and TRBJ1-5; D unclear. There are 15 residues in the CDR3. Germline CDR1 is SGDLS and CDR2 is YYNGEE. Trimming stripped 0 bases from V and 0 bases from J, with 7 bases between. CDR3 sequence reads: CASSVDPDSNQPQHF. DNA for the CDR3: TGTGCCAGCAGCGTAGATCCAGATAGCAATCAGCCCCAGCATTTT.

The chain employs TRBV7-2 and TRBJ1-1; D gene unclear. The CDR3 has 13 residues. The ends were cut back, 5 bases at V and 12 bases at J, with 19 bases in the middle. Germline V gives CDR1 SGHTA, CDR2 FQGNSA. The CDR3 DNA sequence: TGTGCCAGCAGCCCCAACATAGTTGATCGAACTTTCTTT. This translates into CASSPNIVDRTFF.

This chain uses TRBV11-1 with TRBJ2-1; D is uncertain. The germline gives CDR1 SGHAT, CDR2 FQDESV (reference sequence). Trimming removed 5 bases at V and 0 bases at J, with 17 bases between. The length of the CDR3 is 17 residues. CDR3 DNA: TGTGCCAGCAGCCGCCTGATTAGGACGAGCTCCTACAATGAGCAGTTCTTC. It yields the protein CASSRLIRTSSYNEQFF.

This sequence joins TRBV18 and TRBJ1-2, with D possibly being TRBD1 (5 bases). Germline values: CDR1 KGHSH, CDR2 LQKENI. The V and J ends lost 2 bases and 4 bases respectively, with 14 bases between them. CDR3 length: 15 residues. Here the CDR3 DNA reads TGTGCCAGCTCACCATGGGAGCGGGACCGCTATGGCTACACCTTC. Amino acids: CASSPWERDRYGYTF.

The V call is TRBV11-2, the J call TRBJ2-4, with 9 bases fitting TRBD2. Per germline, CDR1 SGHAT and CDR2 FQNNGV. Losses at the gene ends were 5 bases for V and 7 bases for J; bases not matched to a gene: 6. The CDR3 consists of 14 residues. CDR3 region: CASSTPSGGNIQYF. The CDR3 DNA reads as TGTGCCAGCAGCACCCCCAGCGGGGGGAACATTCAGTACTTC.

The chain has TRBV6-9 and TRBJ2-1; the D call may be TRBD1 or TRBD2 (5 bases each). Trimming shortened V by 6 bases and J by 6 bases, and 18 bases separated the two germline ends. CDR1 is MNHGY and CDR2 is SVAAGI in the germline V gene. CDR3 length: 15 residues. This CDR3 reads CASSPSRGDGNEQFF. CDR3 DNA sequence: TGTGCCAGCAGCCCCTCGAGGGGAGACGGCAATGAGCAGTTCTTC.

V gene TRBV5-5 combines with J gene TRBJ1-5, with D unresolved. Germline loops: CDR1 SGHKS, CDR2 YYEKEE (reference sequence). V was pared by 4 bases and J by 6 bases, with 23 bases between. The length of the CDR3 is 17 residues. The CDR3 bases are TGTGCCAGCAGCCTTGGATTTCTGAGAGGTTCTCCTCAGCCCCAGCATTTT. Its translation: CASSLGFLRGSPQPQHF.

V usage is TRBV9 and J usage is TRBJ1-5; D is unresolved. The CDR3 totals 15 residues. Germline lookup yields CDR1 SGDLS and CDR2 YYNGEE. V was trimmed by 2 bases and J by 4 bases, leaving 13 bases between them. CDR3 in DNA: TGTGCCAGCAGCGTGGGTGGACGGGTAAATCAGCCCCAGCATTTT. Translating gives CASSVGGRVNQPQHF.

The rearrangement uses TRBV5-5 and TRBJ1-2, with D unresolved. The CDR3 consists of 13 residues. Germline V gene data show CDR1 as SGHKS and CDR2 as YYEKEE (reference sequence). V was shortened by 4 bases and J by 3 bases, with 10 bases between the two germline ends. CDR3 coding DNA: TGTGCCAGCAGCCCCGGTCAAGACTATGGCTACACCTTC. This sequence encodes CASSPGQDYGYTF.

V usage is TRBV7-3 and J usage is TRBJ1-5; D remains unclear. Looked up from germline, CDR1 is SGHTA and CDR2 is FQGTGA. The CDR3 loop spans 14 amino acids. Deletions cut 3 bases from V and 5 bases from J, with 11 bases between. Here the CDR3 reads CASSFRGLDQPQHF. The CDR3 coding sequence is TGTGCCAGCAGCTTTCGAGGGTTGGATCAGCCCCAGCATTTT.

The chain combines TRBV5-1 with TRBJ1-4, with 9 bases aligning to TRBD1. The CDR3 has 14 residues. The junction had 4 bases not matched to a gene; V was cut back by 2 bases and J by 8 bases. CDR1 and CDR2 (germline): SGHRS, YFSETQ. The CDR3 sequence is CASSFGTGPEKLFF. In DNA, the CDR3 is TGCGCCAGCAGCTTCGGGACAGGGCCCGAAAAACTGTTTTTT.

The V call is TRBV28, the J call TRBJ1-1; D not resolved. The CDR3 runs to 13 residues. Germline V gene lookup returns CDR1 MDHEN and CDR2 SYDVKM. The V end lost 5 bases, the J end lost 6 bases, and 13 bases lay between the germline ends. DNA of the CDR3: TGTGCCAGCAGTACCGTAGGGCGGGCTGAAGCTTTCTTT. Translated, it gives CASSTVGRAEAFF.

V usage is TRBV5-1 and J usage is TRBJ2-2; the D gene is possibly TRBD2 (5 bases). The CDR3 contains 15 residues. The germline gives CDR1 SGHRS, CDR2 YFSETQ. Trimming pared 4 bases from V and 3 bases from J, leaving 13 bases between. This CDR3 reads CASSQALVDTGELFF. The CDR3 region has the DNA TGCGCCAGCAGCCAGGCACTAGTCGACACCGGGGAGCTGTTTTTT.

This clone showed up just once. V and J are TRBV19 and TRBJ1-2; 10 nucleotides match TRBD1. The CDR3 runs to 14 residues. The germline V gene has CDR1 LNHDA and CDR2 SQIVND (reference sequence). V lost 6 bases and J lost 7; bases outside the gene matches: 8. The CDR3, as DNA: TGTGCCAGTAGGCTGGGACAGGGGTCTCTTGGCTACACCTTC. Protein product: CASRLGQGSLGYTF.

The chain recombines TRBV7-2 with TRBJ1-2, with TRBD1 identical over 7 bases. The junction had 5 bases not matched to a gene; V was cut back by 3 bases and J by 4 bases. The CDR3 loop spans 14 amino acids. The germline V gene encodes CDR1 SGHTA and CDR2 FQGNSA. The DNA for the CDR3 is TGTGCCAGCAGCTTGACAGGGCAAGCCTATGGCTACACCTTC. This encodes CASSLTGQAYGYTF.

The chain employs TRBV11-3 and TRBJ2-1, with 10 bases that match TRBD2. Looked up from germline, CDR1 is SGHNT and CDR2 is YENEEA. Trimming took 5 bases from V and 10 from J; bases not matched to a gene: 8. This CDR3 contains 14 residues. The chain's CDR3 is CASSPRRAGGEQFF. CDR3 DNA sequence: TGTGCCAGCAGCCCCCGTCGAGCGGGAGGGGAGCAGTTCTTC.

The table lists this clone with a count of one. This chain uses TRBV15 with TRBJ2-1; perhaps D is TRBD1 or TRBD2 (5 bases each). CDR3 length: 14 residues. V gave up 3 bases and J gave up 10 bases, with 16 bases separating them. Germline V gives CDR1 LNHNV, CDR2 YYDKDF (reference sequence). The CDR3 DNA follows: TGTGCCACCAGCAGGGAAGGGGAGTACAGGGAGCAGTTCTTC. This codes for CATSREGEYREQFF.

This clone came up once. The J gene is TRBJ2-7, the V gene TRBV2; D might be TRBD1 or TRBD2, each matching 5 bases. Germline V CDR1 and CDR2: SNHLY, FYNNEI. The V end was cut by 8 bases, the J end by 5 bases, with 16 bases between. The CDR3 is 13 residues long. DNA for the CDR3: TGTGCCAGCGGCCGGGACCATGGCGACGAGCAGTACTTC. This sequence encodes CASGRDHGDEQYF. Using reference TRBV2 and TRBJ2-7 for the parts outside the CDR3, the full variable domain is EPEVTQTPSHQVTQMGQEVILRCVPISNHLYFYWYRQILGQKVEFLVSFYNNEISEKSEIFDDQFSVERPDGSNFTLKIRSTKLEDSAMYFCASGRDHGDEQYFGPGTRLTVT.

The rearrangement uses TRBV18 and TRBJ1-5; 7 nucleotides line up with TRBD1. Germline trimming cut 5 bases from V and 9 bases from J; bases unmatched to any gene: 10. CDR1 is KGHSH and CDR2 is LQKENI in the germline V gene. The CDR3 has 14 residues. CDR3 DNA: TGTGCCAGCTCAGCCTCCGACAGGGTTCGGCCCCAGCATTTT. Translated: CASSASDRVRPQHF.

The rearrangement joins TRBV30 to TRBJ1-2; TRBD1 agrees at 10 bases. The CDR3 loop spans 12 amino acids. The germline V gene encodes CDR1 GTSNPN and CDR2 SVGIG (reference sequence). The junction had 4 bases not matched to a gene; V was cut back by 7 bases and J by 5 bases. Here the CDR3 DNA reads TGTGCCTTGACAGGGGGCGGTTATGGCTACACCTTC. Protein: CALTGGGYGYTF.

The V gene is TRBV14, the J gene TRBJ2-1, with 16 bases that match TRBD2. The trim removed 4 bases at V and 4 bases at J, leaving 1 base unmatched. From germline, CDR1 is SGHDN and CDR2 FVKESK. The CDR3 totals 16 residues. The CDR3 loop reads CASSPGLAGGYNEQFF. The CDR3 DNA follows: TGTGCCAGCAGCCCGGGACTAGCGGGAGGGTACAATGAGCAGTTCTTC.

This chain links TRBV27 with TRBJ2-5; 9 bases fit TRBD2. Germline trimming cut 5 bases from V and 2 bases from J; bases unmatched to any gene: 9. This CDR3 contains 16 residues. From germline, CDR1 is MNHEY and CDR2 SMNVEV (reference sequence). CDR3 sequence: CASSPRREGPQETQYF. For the CDR3, the DNA is TGTGCCAGCAGTCCCCGGCGGGAGGGCCCTCAAGAGACCCAGTACTTC.

V is TRBV27 and J is TRBJ1-5; D may be TRBD1 (6 bases). The CDR3 totals 18 residues. Germline CDR1 is MNHEY and CDR2 is SMNVEV (reference sequence). The V gene lost 8 bases and the J gene lost 0 bases, with 23 bases spanning the gap. CDR3 DNA: TGTGCCAGCCGCACCTCCGGGACACGGAGCTATAGCAATCAGCCCCAGCATTTT. Translation: CASRTSGTRSYSNQPQHF.

The chain recombines TRBV7-6 with TRBJ1-1; a possible D gene is TRBD1 (6 bases). CDR1 and CDR2 (germline): SGHVS, FNYEAQ. V was pared by 3 bases and J by 7 bases, with 9 bases between. The CDR3 extends over 12 amino acids. The CDR3 sequence: CASSFGQSEAFF. DNA for the CDR3: TGTGCCAGCAGCTTCGGACAGAGTGAAGCTTTCTTT.

The rearrangement uses TRBV18 and TRBJ1-2; D perhaps matches TRBD1 (5 bases). The V gene lost 6 bases and the J gene lost 5 bases, with 19 bases spanning the gap. In germline, CDR1 is KGHSH, CDR2 LQKENI. The CDR3 loop spans 15 amino acids. This CDR3 is CASSQSRGLRYGYTF. CDR3 DNA sequence: TGTGCCAGCTCGCAGTCGAGGGGCCTGAGGTATGGCTACACCTTC.

The chain is built from TRBV7-9 and TRBJ1-5; D is possibly TRBD1 (5 bases). This CDR3 spans 15 amino acids. In germline, CDR1 is SEHNR, CDR2 FQNEAQ (reference sequence). V was cut by 5 bases and J by 4 bases, with 15 bases left in between. In nucleotides, the CDR3 is TGTGCCAGCAGCAATCGTGGTGGGGGGAATCAGCCCCAGCATTTT. It translates to CASSNRGGGNQPQHF.

This chain uses TRBV5-5 with TRBJ1-6; tentatively, D is TRBD1 (6 bases). The CDR3 has 16 amino acids. Germline assignment: CDR1 SGHKS and CDR2 YYEKEE (reference sequence). V was clipped by 4 bases and J by 0 bases, with 11 bases between them. The CDR3 here is CASSPDRLSYNSPLHF. In DNA, the CDR3 is TGTGCCAGCAGCCCAGACAGGCTCTCCTATAATTCACCCCTCCACTTT.